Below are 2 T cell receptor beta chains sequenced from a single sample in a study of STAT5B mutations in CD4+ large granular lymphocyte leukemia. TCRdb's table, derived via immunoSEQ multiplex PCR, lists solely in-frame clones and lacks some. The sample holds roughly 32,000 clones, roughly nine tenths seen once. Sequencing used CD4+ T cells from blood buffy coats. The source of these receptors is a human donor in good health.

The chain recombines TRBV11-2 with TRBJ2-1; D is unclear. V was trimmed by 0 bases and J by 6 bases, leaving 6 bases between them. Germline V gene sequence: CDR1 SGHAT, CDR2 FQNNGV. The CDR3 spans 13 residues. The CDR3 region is CASSLELPNEQFF. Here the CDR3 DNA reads TGTGCCAGCAGCTTAGAACTCCCCAATGAGCAGTTCTTC.

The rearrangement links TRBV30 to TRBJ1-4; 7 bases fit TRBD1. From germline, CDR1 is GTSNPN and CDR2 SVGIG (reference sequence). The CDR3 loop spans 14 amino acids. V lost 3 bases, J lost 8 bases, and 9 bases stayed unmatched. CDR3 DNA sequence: TGTGCCTGGAGCCCAGGGGGGGCTCGAGAAAAACTGTTTTTT. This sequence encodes CAWSPGGAREKLFF.